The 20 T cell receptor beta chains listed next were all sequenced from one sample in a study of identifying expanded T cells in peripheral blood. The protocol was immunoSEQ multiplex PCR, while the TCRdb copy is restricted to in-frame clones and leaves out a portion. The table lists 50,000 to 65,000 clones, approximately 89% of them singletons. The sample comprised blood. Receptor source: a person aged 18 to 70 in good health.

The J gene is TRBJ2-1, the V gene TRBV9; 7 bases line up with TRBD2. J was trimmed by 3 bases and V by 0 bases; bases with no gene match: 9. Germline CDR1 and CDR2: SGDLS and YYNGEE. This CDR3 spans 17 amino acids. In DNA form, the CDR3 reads TGTGCCAGCAGCGTAGCCAGTCTAGCGGCCGACTACAATGAGCAGTTCTTC. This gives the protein CASSVASLAADYNEQFF.

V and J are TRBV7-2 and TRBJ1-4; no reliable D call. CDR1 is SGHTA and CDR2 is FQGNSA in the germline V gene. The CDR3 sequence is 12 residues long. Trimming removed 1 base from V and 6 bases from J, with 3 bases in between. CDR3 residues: CASSLVDEKLFF. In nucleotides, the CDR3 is TGTGCCAGCAGCTTAGTAGATGAAAAACTGTTTTTT.

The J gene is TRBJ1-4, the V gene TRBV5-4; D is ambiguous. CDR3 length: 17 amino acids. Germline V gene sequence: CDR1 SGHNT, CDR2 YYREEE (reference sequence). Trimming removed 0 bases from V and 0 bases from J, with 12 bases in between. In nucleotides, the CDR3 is TGTGCCAGCAGCTTGGGACTTGATTCAGCAACTAATGAAAAACTGTTTTTT. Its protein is CASSLGLDSATNEKLFF.

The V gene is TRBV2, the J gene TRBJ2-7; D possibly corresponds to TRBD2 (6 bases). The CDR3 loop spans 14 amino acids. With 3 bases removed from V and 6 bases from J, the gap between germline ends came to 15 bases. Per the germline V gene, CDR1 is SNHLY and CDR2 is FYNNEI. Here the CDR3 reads CASSDRTKWSEQYF. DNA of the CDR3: TGTGCCAGCAGTGATCGGACTAAATGGTCCGAGCAGTACTTC.

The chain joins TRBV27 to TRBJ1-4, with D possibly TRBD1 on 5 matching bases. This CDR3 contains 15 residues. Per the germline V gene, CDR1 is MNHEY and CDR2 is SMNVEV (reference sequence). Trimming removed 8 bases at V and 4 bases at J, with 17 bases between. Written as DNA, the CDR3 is TGTGCCAGCTCGAAAATAGGGGAGGGTAATGAAAAACTGTTTTTT. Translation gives CASSKIGEGNEKLFF.

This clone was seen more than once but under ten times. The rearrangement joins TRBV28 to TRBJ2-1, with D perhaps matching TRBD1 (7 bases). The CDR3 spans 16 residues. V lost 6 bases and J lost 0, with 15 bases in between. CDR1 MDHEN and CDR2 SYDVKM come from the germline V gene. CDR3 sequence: CASSLYRGGSYNEQFF. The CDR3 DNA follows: TGTGCCAGCAGCCTATACAGGGGAGGCTCCTACAATGAGCAGTTCTTC.

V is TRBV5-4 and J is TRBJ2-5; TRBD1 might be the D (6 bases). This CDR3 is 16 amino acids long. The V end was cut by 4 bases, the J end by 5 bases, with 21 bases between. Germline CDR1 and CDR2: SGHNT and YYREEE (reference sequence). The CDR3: CASSHTGHQIQETQYF. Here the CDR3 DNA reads TGTGCCAGCAGCCATACGGGACACCAAATTCAGGAGACCCAGTACTTC.

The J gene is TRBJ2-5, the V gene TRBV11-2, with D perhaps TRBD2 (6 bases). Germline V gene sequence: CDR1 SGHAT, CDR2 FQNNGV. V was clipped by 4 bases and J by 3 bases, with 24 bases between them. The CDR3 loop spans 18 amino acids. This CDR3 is CASSYGGTGVGIKETQYF. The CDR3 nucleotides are TGTGCCAGCAGCTATGGGGGAACGGGAGTGGGTATAAAAGAGACCCAGTACTTC. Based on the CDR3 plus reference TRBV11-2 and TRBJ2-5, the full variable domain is EAGVAQSPRYKIIEKRQSVAFWCNPISGHATLYWYQQILGQGPKLLIQFQNNGVVDDSQLPKDRFSAERLKGVDSTLKIQPAKLEDSAVYLCASSYGGTGVGIKETQYFGPGTRLLVL.

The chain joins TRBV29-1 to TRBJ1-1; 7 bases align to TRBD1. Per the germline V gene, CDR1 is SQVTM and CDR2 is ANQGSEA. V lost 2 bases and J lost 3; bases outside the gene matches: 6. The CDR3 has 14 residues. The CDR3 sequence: CSVETGVLYTEAFF. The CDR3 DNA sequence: TGCAGCGTTGAAACAGGGGTTTTGTACACTGAAGCTTTCTTT. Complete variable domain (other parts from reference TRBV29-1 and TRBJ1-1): SAVISQKPSRDICQRGTSLTIQCQVDSQVTMMFWYRQQPGQSLTLIATANQGSEATYESGFVIDKFPISRPNLTFSTLTVSNMSPEDSSIYLCSVETGVLYTEAFFGQGTRLTVV.

Written as DNA, the CDR3 is TGTGCCAGCAGTGATGGGGACCAAGAGACCCAGTACTTC. This translates into CASSDGDQETQYF. This chain connects TRBV25-1 to TRBJ2-5; no clear D. Trimming left V 3 bases short and J 0 bases short, with 5 bases between. Per the germline V gene, CDR1 is MGHDK and CDR2 is SYGVNS. The CDR3 loop spans 13 amino acids.

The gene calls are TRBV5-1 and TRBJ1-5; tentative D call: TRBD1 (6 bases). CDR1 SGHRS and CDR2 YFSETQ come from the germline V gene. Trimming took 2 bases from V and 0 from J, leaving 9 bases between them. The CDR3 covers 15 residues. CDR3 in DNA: TGCGCCAGCAGCTTACAGGGACATAGCAATCAGCCCCAGCATTTT. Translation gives CASSLQGHSNQPQHF.

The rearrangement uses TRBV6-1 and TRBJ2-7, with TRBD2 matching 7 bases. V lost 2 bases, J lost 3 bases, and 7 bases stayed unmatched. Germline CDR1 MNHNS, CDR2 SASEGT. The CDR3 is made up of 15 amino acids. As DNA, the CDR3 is TGTGCCAGCAGTGAAATCGGGACTAACTTCTACGAGCAGTACTTC. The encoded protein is CASSEIGTNFYEQYF.

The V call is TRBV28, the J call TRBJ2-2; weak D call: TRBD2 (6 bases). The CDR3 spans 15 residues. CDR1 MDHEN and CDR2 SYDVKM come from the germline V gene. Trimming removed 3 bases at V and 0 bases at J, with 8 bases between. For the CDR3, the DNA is TGTGCCAGCAGTTTCGGGACTGCGAACACCGGGGAGCTGTTTTTT. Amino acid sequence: CASSFGTANTGELFF. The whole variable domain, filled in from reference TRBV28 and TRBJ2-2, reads DVKVTQSSRYLVKRTGEKVFLECVQDMDHENMFWYRQDPGLGLRLIYFSYDVKMKEKGDIPEGYSVSREKKERFSLILESASTNQTSMYLCASSFGTANTGELFFGEGSRLTVL.

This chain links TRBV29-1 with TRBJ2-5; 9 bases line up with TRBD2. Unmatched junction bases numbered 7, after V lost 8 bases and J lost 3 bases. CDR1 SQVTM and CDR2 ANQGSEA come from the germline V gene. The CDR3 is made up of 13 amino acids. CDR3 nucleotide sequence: TGCAGCTATCTAGGCGGGGGGGAAGAGACCCAGTACTTC. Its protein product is CSYLGGGEETQYF.

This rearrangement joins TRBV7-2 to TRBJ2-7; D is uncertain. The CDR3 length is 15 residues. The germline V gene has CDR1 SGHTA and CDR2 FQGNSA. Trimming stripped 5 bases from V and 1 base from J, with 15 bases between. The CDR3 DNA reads TGTGCCAGCAGCAACACAATGGGGTTTTCCTACGAGCAGTACTTC. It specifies CASSNTMGFSYEQYF.

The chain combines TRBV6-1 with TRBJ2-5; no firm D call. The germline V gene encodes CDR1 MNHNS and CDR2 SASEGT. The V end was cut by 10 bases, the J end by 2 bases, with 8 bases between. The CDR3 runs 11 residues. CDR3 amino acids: CATTLQETQYF. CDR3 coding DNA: TGTGCCACGACCTTACAAGAGACCCAGTACTTC.

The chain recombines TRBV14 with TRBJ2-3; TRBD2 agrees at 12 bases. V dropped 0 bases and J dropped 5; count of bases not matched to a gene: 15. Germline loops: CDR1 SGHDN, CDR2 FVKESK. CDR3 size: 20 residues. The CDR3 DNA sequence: TGTGCCAGCAGCCAAGAAGTCACCCCCCTAGCGGGAGGGCCCGGAGATACGCAGTATTTT. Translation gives CASSQEVTPLAGGPGDTQYF.

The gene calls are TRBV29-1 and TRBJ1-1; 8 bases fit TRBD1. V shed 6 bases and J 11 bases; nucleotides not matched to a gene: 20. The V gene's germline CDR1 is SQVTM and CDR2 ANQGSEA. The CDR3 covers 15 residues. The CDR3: CSVAAVTGATRGAFF. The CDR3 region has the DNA TGCAGCGTCGCCGCCGTGACAGGGGCGACCCGTGGGGCTTTCTTT.

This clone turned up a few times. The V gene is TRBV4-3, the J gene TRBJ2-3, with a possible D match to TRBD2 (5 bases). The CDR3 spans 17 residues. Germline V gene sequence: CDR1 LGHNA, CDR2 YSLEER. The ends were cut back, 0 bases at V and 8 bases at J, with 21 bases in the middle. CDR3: CASSQDGGGRAGGTQYF. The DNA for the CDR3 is TGCGCCAGCAGCCAAGATGGCGGCGGAAGGGCTGGAGGTACGCAGTATTTT.

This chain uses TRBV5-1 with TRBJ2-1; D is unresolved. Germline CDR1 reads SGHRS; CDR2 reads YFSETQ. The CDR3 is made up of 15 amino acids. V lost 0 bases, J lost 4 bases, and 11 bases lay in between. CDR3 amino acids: CASSLARLAYNEQFF. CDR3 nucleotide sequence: TGCGCCAGCAGCTTGGCCCGACTGGCGTACAATGAGCAGTTCTTC.